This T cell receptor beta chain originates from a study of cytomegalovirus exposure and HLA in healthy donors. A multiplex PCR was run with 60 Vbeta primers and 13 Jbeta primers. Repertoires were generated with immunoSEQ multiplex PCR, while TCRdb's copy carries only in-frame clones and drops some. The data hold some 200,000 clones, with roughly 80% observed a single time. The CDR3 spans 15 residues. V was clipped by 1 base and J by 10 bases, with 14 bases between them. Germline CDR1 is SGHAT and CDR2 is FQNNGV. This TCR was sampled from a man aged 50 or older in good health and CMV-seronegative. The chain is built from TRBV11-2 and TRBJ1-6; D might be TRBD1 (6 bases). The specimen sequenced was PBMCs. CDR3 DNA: TGTGCCAGCAGCTTAGCGGGGGGCTTGGGCTCACCCCTCCACTTT. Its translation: CASSLAGGLGSPLHF. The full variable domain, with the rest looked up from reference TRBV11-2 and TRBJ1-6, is EAGVAQSPRYKIIEKRQSVAFWCNPISGHATLYWYQQILGQGPKLLIQFQNNGVVDDSQLPKDRFSAERLKGVDSTLKIQPAKLEDSAVYLCASSLAGGLGSPLHFGNGTRLTVT.